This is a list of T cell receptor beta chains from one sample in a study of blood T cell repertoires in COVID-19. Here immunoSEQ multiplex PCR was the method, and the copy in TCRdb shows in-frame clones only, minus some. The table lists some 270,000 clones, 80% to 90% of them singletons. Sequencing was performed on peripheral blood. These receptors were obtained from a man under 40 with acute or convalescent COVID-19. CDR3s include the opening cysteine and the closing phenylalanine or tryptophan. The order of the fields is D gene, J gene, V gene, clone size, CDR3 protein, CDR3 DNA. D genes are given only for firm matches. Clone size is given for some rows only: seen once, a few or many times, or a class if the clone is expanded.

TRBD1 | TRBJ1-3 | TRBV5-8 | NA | CASGLRGTGRNTIYF | TGTGCCAGCGGGTTGAGAGGGACAGGGAGAAACACCATATATTTT
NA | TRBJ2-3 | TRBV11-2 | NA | CASGTGRILDTQYF | TGTGCCAGCGGTACAGGCCGAATTCTGGATACGCAGTATTTT
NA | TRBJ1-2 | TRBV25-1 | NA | CASSREQGIHTF | TGTGCCAGCAGTCGTGAGCAGGGGATCCACACCTTC
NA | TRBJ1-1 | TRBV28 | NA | CASSLWGTPPNTEAFF | TGTGCCAGCAGTTTATGGGGGACACCCCCGAACACTGAAGCTTTCTTT
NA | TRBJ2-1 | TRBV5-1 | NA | CASSKDPGLHNEQFF | TGCGCCAGCAGCAAAGATCCGGGACTGCACAATGAGCAGTTCTTC
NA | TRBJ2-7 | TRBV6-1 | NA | CASSEETAWSREQYF | TGTGCCAGCAGTGAAGAAACTGCTTGGAGTCGCGAGCAGTACTTC
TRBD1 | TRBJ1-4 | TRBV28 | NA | CASSSRGTGIGNEKLFF | TGTGCCAGCAGCTCCCGCGGGACAGGGATTGGAAATGAAAAACTGTTTTTT
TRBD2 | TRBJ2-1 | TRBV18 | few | CASSVRLAGYNEQFF | TGTGCCAGCTCAGTCAGACTAGCGGGATACAATGAGCAGTTCTTC
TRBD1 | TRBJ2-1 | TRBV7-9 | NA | CASSPKGQGSVF | TGTGCCAGCAGCCCCAAGGGACAGGGTAGTGTCTTC
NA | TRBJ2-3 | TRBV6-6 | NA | CATQTTDTQYF | TGTGCCACCCAAACTACAGATACGCAGTATTTT
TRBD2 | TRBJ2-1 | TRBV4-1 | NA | CASSQDQLADQFF | TGCGCCAGCAGCCAAGATCAACTAGCGGACCAGTTCTTC
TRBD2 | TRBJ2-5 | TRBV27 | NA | CASELTGRAREETQYF | TGTGCCAGCGAGTTGACCGGGAGGGCCAGGGAGGAGACCCAGTACTTC
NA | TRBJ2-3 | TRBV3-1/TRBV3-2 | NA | CASSQDPVLDTQYF | TGTGCCAGCAGCCAAGATCCCGTTTTGGATACGCAGTATTTT
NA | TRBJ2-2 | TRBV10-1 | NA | CASSRRRTLNTGELFF | TGCGCCAGCAGCCGGCGTCGGACACTGAACACCGGGGAGCTGTTTTTT
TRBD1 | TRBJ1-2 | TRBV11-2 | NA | CASRATGVASYGYTF | TGTGCCAGCAGGGCGACAGGGGTCGCCTCCTATGGCTACACCTTC
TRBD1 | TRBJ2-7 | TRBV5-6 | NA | CATRTGDDYEQYF | TGTGCCACCCGGACAGGGGACGACTACGAGCAGTACTTC
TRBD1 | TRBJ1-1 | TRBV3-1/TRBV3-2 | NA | CASSRWQDRALSEAFF | TGTGCCAGCAGCCGGTGGCAGGACAGGGCTCTTTCCGAAGCTTTCTTT
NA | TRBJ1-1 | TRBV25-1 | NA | CASRVGVVNTEAFF | TGTGCCAGCAGGGTCGGGGTGGTGAACACTGAAGCTTTCTTT
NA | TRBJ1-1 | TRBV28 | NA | CASKGQTNTEAFF | TGTGCCAGCAAGGGGCAGACTAACACTGAAGCTTTCTTT
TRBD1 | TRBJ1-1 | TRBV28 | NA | CASGGDSGNTEAFF | TGTGCCAGCGGAGGGGACAGCGGGAACACTGAAGCTTTCTTT
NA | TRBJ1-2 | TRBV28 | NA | CASSLEGVSTF | TGTGCCAGCAGTTTAGAGGGAGTCTCGACCTTC
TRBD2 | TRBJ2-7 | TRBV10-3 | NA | CASGLAGPYEQYF | TGTGCCTCGGGACTAGCGGGACCCTACGAGCAGTACTTC
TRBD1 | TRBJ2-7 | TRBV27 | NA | CASSPVGRGYTDEQYF | TGTGCCAGCAGTCCCGTGGGCAGGGGGTACACGGACGAGCAGTACTTC
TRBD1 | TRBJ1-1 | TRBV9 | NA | CASSGNPGQGNTEAFF | TGTGCCAGCAGCGGTAACCCGGGACAGGGGAACACTGAAGCTTTCTTT